These 8 T cell receptor beta chains were sequenced from one sample in a study of blood T cell repertoires in COVID-19. Data came from immunoSEQ multiplex PCR; TCRdb stores just in-frame clones and leaves some out. The repertoire holds 200,000 to 300,000 clones, with approximately 84% as singletons. Sequences were obtained from PBMCs or T cells enriched from blood (not recorded which). The source of these receptors is a woman aged 40 to 50 with acute COVID-19.

V and J are TRBV5-5 and TRBJ2-1, with a weak D call TRBD1 (6 bases). The length of the CDR3 is 15 residues. Germline V lookup: CDR1 SGHKS, CDR2 YYEKEE (reference sequence). V was shortened by 0 bases and J by 5 bases, with 12 bases between the two germline ends. The chain's CDR3 is CASSLVRRTDNEQFF. In DNA form, the CDR3 reads TGTGCCAGCAGCTTGGTCCGGAGGACAGACAATGAGCAGTTCTTC.

V and J are TRBV6-6 and TRBJ2-7; 12 nucleotides align to TRBD2. The germline V gene encodes CDR1 MNHNY and CDR2 SVGAGI (reference sequence). The CDR3 has 19 residues. V lost 5 bases, J lost 6 bases, and 20 bases stayed unmatched. This CDR3 is CASSRYPLLAGGGSSEQYF. The CDR3 bases are TGTGCCAGCAGTCGTTACCCCTTACTAGCGGGAGGAGGGTCTAGCGAGCAGTACTTC.

This clone was recorded only once. The gene calls are TRBV5-4 and TRBJ2-3, with 7 bases fitting TRBD1. J lost 2 bases, V lost 3 bases, and 6 bases had no gene match. The CDR3 contains 15 residues. Germline loops: CDR1 SGHNT, CDR2 YYREEE (reference sequence). The CDR3 spells CASSSGTDLTDTQYF. CDR3 nucleotide sequence: TGTGCCAGCAGCTCCGGGACAGATCTCACAGATACGCAGTATTTT. The whole variable domain, remainder taken from reference TRBV5-4 and TRBJ2-3, is ETGVTQSPTHLIKTRGQQVTLRCSSQSGHNTVSWYQQALGQGPQFIFQYYREEENGRGNFPPRFSGLQFPNYSSELNVNALELDDSALYLCASSSGTDLTDTQYFGPGTRLTVL.

The genes are TRBV6-5 and TRBJ1-6, with 7 bases matching TRBD1. CDR1 MNHEY and CDR2 SVGAGI come from the germline V gene. The V and J ends lost 5 bases and 7 bases, in that order; junction bases with no gene match: 5. This CDR3 spans 14 amino acids. CDR3 nucleotide sequence: TGTGCCAGCAGTAGGGGACAGAGAAATTCACCCCTCCACTTT. Its translation is CASSRGQRNSPLHF.

This chain connects TRBV6-1 to TRBJ1-2, with D perhaps matching TRBD1 (5 bases). Trimming took 3 bases from V and 4 from J, leaving 15 bases between them. The length of the CDR3 is 15 residues. Germline CDR1 reads MNHNS; CDR2 reads SASEGT. The CDR3 DNA is TGTGCCAGCAGTGAGATGCAGGGATCGGCCTATGGCTACACCTTC. Translated: CASSEMQGSAYGYTF.

The rearrangement links TRBV6-5 to TRBJ2-7; D is perhaps TRBD1 (6 bases). The germline gives CDR1 MNHEY, CDR2 SVGAGI. Trimming cost V 9 bases and J 4 bases, with 7 bases left between them. The CDR3 length is 10 residues. CDR3 loop: CASGQYEQYF. The CDR3 DNA is TGTGCCAGTGGACAGTACGAGCAGTACTTC.

This chain connects TRBV29-1 to TRBJ2-3; maybe TRBD1 (6 bases). The germline V gene encodes CDR1 SQVTM and CDR2 ANQGSEA. CDR3 length equals 13 residues. Deletions cut 4 bases from V and 2 bases from J, with 10 bases between. CDR3 nucleotides: TGCAGCGTTGTTCAGGGGTACACAGATACGCAGTATTTT. Translated: CSVVQGYTDTQYF.

In DNA form, the CDR3 reads TGTGCCAGCAGCTTAAAACTAGCGGGCGCAAATGAGCAGTTCTTC. Translating gives CASSLKLAGANEQFF. The chain couples TRBV7-3 to TRBJ2-1, with TRBD2 identical over 9 bases. J gave up 7 bases and V 1 base, and 5 bases lay outside the gene matches. The germline CDR1 and CDR2 sequences are SGHTA and FQGTGA. This CDR3 has 15 amino acids.